This section outlines one T cell receptor (beta chain) sequence together with its context. Authors' processing steps: Estimated nucleated cell counts came from reference gene primer amplification. Sequencing was performed with immunoSEQ multiplex PCR; in TCRdb, only in-frame clones are kept and a portion is missing. V and J calls and clone size are those listed in that table; D and trimming were worked out from the DNA. The sample has 200,000 to 250,000 clones; over 75% are singletons. Trimming pared 5 bases from V and 9 bases from J, leaving 19 bases between. The germline V gene encodes CDR1 LNHDA and CDR2 SQIVND (reference sequence). This CDR3 has 14 residues. This sample was taken from a study of blood T cell repertoires in COVID-19. Study at large: The United States, Italy and Spain provided the acute and convalescent COVID-19 samples. In each case, the material was cDNA or gDNA derived from T cells, B-cell-depleted T cells, or PBMCs.

The chain has TRBV19 and TRBJ2-5; weak D call: TRBD2 (6 bases). This receptor was obtained from a man aged 45-65 years with acute or convalescent COVID-19. The sequencing sample was made of peripheral blood. The CDR3, as DNA: TGTGCCAGTAGTGACCGGGACCACGGAGGGGCCCAGTACTTC. Translation: CASSDRDHGGAQYF.